Listed below are T cell receptor beta chains from one sample, sequenced in a study of blood T cell repertoires in COVID-19. The protocol was immunoSEQ multiplex PCR, while the TCRdb copy is restricted to in-frame clones and leaves out a portion. The table includes 85,000 to 110,000 clones, about 86% detected once. Sequencing used peripheral blood. The receptors here all came from a human donor in a cohort sampled during active COVID-19. Both conserved end residues are part of each CDR3. The D gene is left open where the match is weak. Part of the rows lack a size; the others show once, few, many or a class for expanded clones.

TGTGCCAGCAGCGTGGATAATAGCGGCACAGATACGCAGTATTTT,CASSVDNSGTDTQYF,TRBV9,TRBJ2-3,once,-
TGCGCCAGCAGTAGGACAGGGGACACTGAAGCTTTCTTT,CASSRTGDTEAFF,TRBV5-1,TRBJ1-1,once,TRBD1
TGTGCCAGCTCACCGGGACAGGGGGTTTACGGAAACACCATATATTTT,CASSPGQGVYGNTIYF,TRBV18,TRBJ1-3,few,TRBD1
TGTGCCAGCAGTTTAGGCCAGGGCAGGAGGAACACTGAAGCTTTCTTT,CASSLGQGRRNTEAFF,TRBV27,TRBJ1-1,-,-
TGTGCCAGCAGTGAAGTAGGGGCGGGGACAGATAATTCACCCCTCCACTTT,CASSEVGAGTDNSPLHF,TRBV6-1,TRBJ1-6,-,TRBD1
TGTGCCAGCAGTGTACACAGGGGACCAAACTATGGCTACACCTTC,CASSVHRGPNYGYTF,TRBV6-4,TRBJ1-2,-,TRBD1
TGTGCCAGCAGTTACCACAGTGGGACAGGCCCCCCCTACGAGCAGTACTTC,CASSYHSGTGPPYEQYF,TRBV27,TRBJ2-7,-,TRBD1
TGTGCCAGTAGTCTCCGGACTAGCGGGTACAATGAGCAGTTCTTC,CASSLRTSGYNEQFF,TRBV19,TRBJ2-1,-,TRBD2
TGTGCCAGCAGTTTATGGCTGGGGGCTTGGTACGAGCAGTACTTC,CASSLWLGAWYEQYF,TRBV28,TRBJ2-7,-,-
TGTGCCAGCTTCCCCGGGGGATCCGGGAGCACAGATACGCAGTATTTT,CASFPGGSGSTDTQYF,TRBV28,TRBJ2-3,-,-
TGTGCCAGTAGTATCGGGGGACAGGGGGCGGACGGCTACACCTTC,CASSIGGQGADGYTF,TRBV19,TRBJ1-2,-,TRBD1
TGTGCCAGCAGCTCAGGGGGACAGAGAGAGCAGTACTTC,CASSSGGQREQYF,TRBV7-9,TRBJ2-7,-,TRBD1
TGTGCCAGCAGCCAAGATTACGGGGTGGGCTATGGCTACACCTTC,CASSQDYGVGYGYTF,TRBV3-1/TRBV3-2,TRBJ1-2,-,-
TGTGCCAGCAGCTTAGATCGAAGTTGGGGACAGGAAGCTTTCTTT,CASSLDRSWGQEAFF,TRBV11-2,TRBJ1-1,-,TRBD1
TGTGCCAAACCGGCTAGCGGGAGTGCCGGGGAGCTGTTTTTT,CAKPASGSAGELFF,TRBV11-2,TRBJ2-2,-,TRBD2
TGTGCCAGCAGCGCTCCGGGACAGGGGCTATTTAACTATGGCTACACCTTC,CASSAPGQGLFNYGYTF,TRBV11-2,TRBJ1-2,-,TRBD1
TGTGCCAGCAGCCGTGGGAGCGATACGCAGTATTTT,CASSRGSDTQYF,TRBV7-2,TRBJ2-3,-,-
TGTGCCAGCAGAGGGACAGGGGGCGACGAGCAGTACTTC,CASRGTGGDEQYF,TRBV6-5,TRBJ2-7,few,TRBD1
TGTGCCAGCAGCCAAGATCCGGACTACCAAGAGACCCAGTACTTC,CASSQDPDYQETQYF,TRBV3-1/TRBV3-2,TRBJ2-5,-,-
TGTGCCAGCAGTTACGGGGGGGGACGGAGTGAAGCTTTCTTT,CASSYGGGRSEAFF,TRBV6-6,TRBJ1-1,-,-
TGTGCCAGCAGCTTCCACAGGGGGCGCGGGAGCGATGAGCAGTTCTTC,CASSFHRGRGSDEQFF,TRBV5-5,TRBJ2-1,-,TRBD1
TGTGCCAGCAGCGCATTGGGACAGAACAAAGAGACCCAGTACTTC,CASSALGQNKETQYF,TRBV9,TRBJ2-5,-,TRBD1
TGTGCCTGGAGTGTAACCCCATCGCGGCCCCAGCATTTT,CAWSVTPSRPQHF,TRBV30,TRBJ1-5,-,-
TGCGCCAGCAGCCCCCGACAGTCCTACGAGCAGTACTTC,CASSPRQSYEQYF,TRBV4-1,TRBJ2-7,-,-
TGTGCCTGGAGTGGAGGAACTCTCAATGAGCAGTTCTTC,CAWSGGTLNEQFF,TRBV30,TRBJ2-1,-,-
TGCGCCAGCAGCCACGAGGGCACTAGCGGGAGAAATGAGCAGTTCTTC,CASSHEGTSGRNEQFF,TRBV4-1,TRBJ2-1,once,TRBD2